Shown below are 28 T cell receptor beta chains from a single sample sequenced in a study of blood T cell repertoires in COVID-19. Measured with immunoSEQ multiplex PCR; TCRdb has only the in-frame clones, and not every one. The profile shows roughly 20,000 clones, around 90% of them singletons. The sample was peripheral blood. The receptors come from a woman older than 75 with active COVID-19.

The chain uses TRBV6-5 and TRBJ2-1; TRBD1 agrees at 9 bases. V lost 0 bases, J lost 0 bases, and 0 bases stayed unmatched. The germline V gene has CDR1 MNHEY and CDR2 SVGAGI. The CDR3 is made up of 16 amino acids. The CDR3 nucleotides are TGTGCCAGCAGTTACTCGACAGGGGGCTCCTACAATGAGCAGTTCTTC. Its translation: CASSYSTGGSYNEQFF.

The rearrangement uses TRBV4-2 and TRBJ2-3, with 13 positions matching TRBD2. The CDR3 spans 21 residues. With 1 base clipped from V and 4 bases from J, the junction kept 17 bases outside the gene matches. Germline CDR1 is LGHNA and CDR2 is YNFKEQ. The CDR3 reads CASSQVPGLAGANLSPDTQYF. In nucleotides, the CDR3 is TGTGCCAGCAGCCAAGTCCCCGGACTAGCGGGGGCCAACCTCAGCCCAGATACGCAGTATTTT.

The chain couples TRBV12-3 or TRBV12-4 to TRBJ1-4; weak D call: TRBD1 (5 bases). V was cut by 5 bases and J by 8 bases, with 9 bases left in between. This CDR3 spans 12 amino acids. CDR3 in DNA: TGTGCCAGCAGTCCAAGGGGCGAAAAACTGTTTTTT. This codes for CASSPRGEKLFF.

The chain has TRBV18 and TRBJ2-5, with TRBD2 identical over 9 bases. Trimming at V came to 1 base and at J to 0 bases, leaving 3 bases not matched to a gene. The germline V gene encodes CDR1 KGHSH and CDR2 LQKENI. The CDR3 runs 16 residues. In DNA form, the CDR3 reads TGTGCCAGCTCACCACTAGCGGGGGCCTACCAAGAGACCCAGTACTTC. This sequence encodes CASSPLAGAYQETQYF.

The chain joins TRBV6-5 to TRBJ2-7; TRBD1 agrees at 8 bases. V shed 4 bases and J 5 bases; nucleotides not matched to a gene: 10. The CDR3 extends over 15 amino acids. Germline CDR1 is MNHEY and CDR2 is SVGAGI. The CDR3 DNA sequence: TGTGCCAGCAGTTCCACGGACTCAGGGGGCGACGAGCAGTACTTC. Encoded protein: CASSSTDSGGDEQYF.

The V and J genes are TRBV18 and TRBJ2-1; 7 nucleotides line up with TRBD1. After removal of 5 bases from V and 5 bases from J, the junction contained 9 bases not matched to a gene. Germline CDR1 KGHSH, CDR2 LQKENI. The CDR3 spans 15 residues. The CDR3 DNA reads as TGTGCCAGCTCAGCCTCCCGGGACAGTCACAATGAGCAGTTCTTC. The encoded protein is CASSASRDSHNEQFF.

This chain's CDR3 is CASSQGVGGETQYF. In DNA form, the CDR3 reads TGCGCCAGCAGCCAGGGGGTTGGGGGAGAGACCCAGTACTTC. The rearrangement links TRBV10-2 to TRBJ2-5; 7 bases match TRBD1. Germline V CDR1 and CDR2: WSHSY, SAAADI. Trimming removed 6 bases from V and 4 bases from J; junction bases left unmatched: 8. The CDR3 has 14 residues.

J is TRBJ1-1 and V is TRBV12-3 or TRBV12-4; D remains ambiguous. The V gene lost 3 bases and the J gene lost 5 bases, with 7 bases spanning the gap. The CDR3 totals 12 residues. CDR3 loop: CASSLRRTEAFF. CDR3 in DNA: TGTGCCAGCAGTTTGAGGCGGACTGAAGCTTTCTTT.

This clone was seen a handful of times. This chain's CDR3 is CASSSLPQGAANEKLFF. For the CDR3, the DNA is TGTGCCAGCAGCTCCCTGCCACAGGGGGCTGCTAATGAAAAACTGTTTTTT. This sequence joins TRBV11-3 and TRBJ1-4, with TRBD1 matching over 9 bases. This CDR3 has 17 amino acids. Germline loops: CDR1 SGHNT, CDR2 YENEEA. The V gene end was trimmed by 4 bases and the J gene end by 3 bases; junction bases not matched to a gene: 9.

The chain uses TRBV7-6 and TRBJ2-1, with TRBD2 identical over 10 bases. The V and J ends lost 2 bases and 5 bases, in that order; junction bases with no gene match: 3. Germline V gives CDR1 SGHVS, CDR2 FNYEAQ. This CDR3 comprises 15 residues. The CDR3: CASSLKAGGHNEQFF. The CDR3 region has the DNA TGTGCCAGCAGCTTAAAAGCGGGGGGGCACAATGAGCAGTTCTTC.

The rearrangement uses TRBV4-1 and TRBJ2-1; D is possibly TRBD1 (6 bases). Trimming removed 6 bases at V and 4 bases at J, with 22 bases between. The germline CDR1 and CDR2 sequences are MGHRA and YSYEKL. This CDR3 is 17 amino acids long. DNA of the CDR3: TGCGCCAGCAGAAAAGAGCAGGGGATCGGCGGATACAATGAGCAGTTCTTC. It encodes CASRKEQGIGGYNEQFF.

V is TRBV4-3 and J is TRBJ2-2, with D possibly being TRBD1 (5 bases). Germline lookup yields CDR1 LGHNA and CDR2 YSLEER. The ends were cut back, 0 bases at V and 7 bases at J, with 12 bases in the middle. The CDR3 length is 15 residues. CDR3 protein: CASSQDRQGVGELFF. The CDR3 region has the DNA TGCGCCAGCAGCCAAGATCGCCAGGGTGTCGGGGAGCTGTTTTTT.

CDR3 coding DNA: TGTGCCAGCAGCCAAGATAGGGGGAACACTGAAGCTTTCTTT. Translated, it gives CASSQDRGNTEAFF. This rearrangement joins TRBV3-1 (or the pseudogene TRBV3-2) to TRBJ1-1; possibly TRBD1 for D (5 bases). The CDR3 runs to 14 residues. CDR1 is LGHDT and CDR2 is YNNKEL in the germline V gene (reference sequence). Trimming removed 0 bases from V and 1 base from J, with 6 bases in between.

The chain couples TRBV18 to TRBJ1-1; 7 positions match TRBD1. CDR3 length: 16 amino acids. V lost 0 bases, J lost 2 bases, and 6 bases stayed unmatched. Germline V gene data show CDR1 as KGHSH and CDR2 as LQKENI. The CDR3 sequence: CASSPPSGGYNTEAFF. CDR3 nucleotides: TGTGCCAGCTCACCACCATCAGGGGGATACAACACTGAAGCTTTCTTT.

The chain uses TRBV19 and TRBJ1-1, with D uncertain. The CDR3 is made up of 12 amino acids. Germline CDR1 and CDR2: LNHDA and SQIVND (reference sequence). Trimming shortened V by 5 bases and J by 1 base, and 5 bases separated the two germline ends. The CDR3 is CASSEGNTEAFF. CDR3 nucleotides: TGTGCCAGTAGTGAGGGGAACACTGAAGCTTTCTTT.

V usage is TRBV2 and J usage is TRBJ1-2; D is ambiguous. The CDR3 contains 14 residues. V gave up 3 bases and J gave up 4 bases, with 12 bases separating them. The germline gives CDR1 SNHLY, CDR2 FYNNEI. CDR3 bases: TGTGCCAGCAGTGAGGCCAGGTCTTTCTATGGCTACACCTTC. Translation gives CASSEARSFYGYTF.

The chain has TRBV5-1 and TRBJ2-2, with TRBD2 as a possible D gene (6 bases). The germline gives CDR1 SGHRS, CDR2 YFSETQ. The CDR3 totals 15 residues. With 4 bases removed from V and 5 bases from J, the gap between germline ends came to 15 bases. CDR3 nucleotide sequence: TGCGCCAGCAGCGAACTGGGGGGACCTACCGGGGAGCTGTTTTTT. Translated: CASSELGGPTGELFF. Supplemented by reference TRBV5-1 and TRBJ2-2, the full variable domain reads KAGVTQTPRYLIKTRGQQVTLSCSPISGHRSVSWYQQTPGQGLQFLFEYFSETQRNKGNFPGRFSGRQFSNSRSEMNVSTLELGDSALYLCASSELGGPTGELFFGEGSRLTVL.

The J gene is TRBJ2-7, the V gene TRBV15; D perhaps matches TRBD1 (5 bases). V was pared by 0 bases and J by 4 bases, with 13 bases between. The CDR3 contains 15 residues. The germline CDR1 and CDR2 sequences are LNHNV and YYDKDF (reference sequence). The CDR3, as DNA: TGTGCCACCAGCAGAGACAGGGCGAGCGTGTACGAGCAGTACTTC. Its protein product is CATSRDRASVYEQYF.

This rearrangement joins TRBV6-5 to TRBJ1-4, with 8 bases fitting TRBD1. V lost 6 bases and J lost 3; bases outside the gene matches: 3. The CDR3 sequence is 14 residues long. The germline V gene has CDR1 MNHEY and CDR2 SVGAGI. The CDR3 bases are TGTGCCAGCAGGGACAGGGCGGCTAATGAAAAACTGTTTTTT. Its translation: CASRDRAANEKLFF.

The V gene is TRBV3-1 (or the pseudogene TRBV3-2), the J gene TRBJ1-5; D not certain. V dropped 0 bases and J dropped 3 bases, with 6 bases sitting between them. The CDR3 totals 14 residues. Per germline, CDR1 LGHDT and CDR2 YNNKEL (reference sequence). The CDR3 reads CASSQDRVNQPQHF. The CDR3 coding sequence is TGTGCCAGCAGCCAAGACCGGGTCAATCAGCCCCAGCATTTT.

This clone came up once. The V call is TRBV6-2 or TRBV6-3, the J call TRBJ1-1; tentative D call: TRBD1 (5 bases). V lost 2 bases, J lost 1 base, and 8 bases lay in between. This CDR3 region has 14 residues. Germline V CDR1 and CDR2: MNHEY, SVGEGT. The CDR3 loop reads CASSYGAGNTEAFF. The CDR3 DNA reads TGTGCCAGCAGTTACGGGGCTGGGAACACTGAAGCTTTCTTT.

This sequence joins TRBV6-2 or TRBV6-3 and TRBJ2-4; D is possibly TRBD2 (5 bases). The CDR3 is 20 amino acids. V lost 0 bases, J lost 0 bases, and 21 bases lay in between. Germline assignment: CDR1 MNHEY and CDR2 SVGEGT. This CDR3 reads CASSYSTIYKVEGAKNIQYF. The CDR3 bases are TGTGCCAGCAGTTACTCGACTATTTACAAGGTCGAGGGAGCCAAAAACATTCAGTACTTC.

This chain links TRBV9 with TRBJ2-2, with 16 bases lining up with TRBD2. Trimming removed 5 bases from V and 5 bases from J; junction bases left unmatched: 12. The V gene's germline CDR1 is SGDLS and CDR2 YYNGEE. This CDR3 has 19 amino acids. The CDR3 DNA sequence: TGTGCCAGCAGGACCGACCCGGGACTAGCGGGGGGGCGGACCGGGGAGCTGTTTTTT. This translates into CASRTDPGLAGGRTGELFF.

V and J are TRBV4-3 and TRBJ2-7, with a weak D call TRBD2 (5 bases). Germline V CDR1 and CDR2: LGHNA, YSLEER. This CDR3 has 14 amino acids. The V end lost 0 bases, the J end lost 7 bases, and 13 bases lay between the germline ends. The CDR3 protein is CASSQEPVSGEQYF. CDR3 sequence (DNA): TGCGCCAGCAGCCAAGAGCCGGTATCGGGGGAGCAGTACTTC.

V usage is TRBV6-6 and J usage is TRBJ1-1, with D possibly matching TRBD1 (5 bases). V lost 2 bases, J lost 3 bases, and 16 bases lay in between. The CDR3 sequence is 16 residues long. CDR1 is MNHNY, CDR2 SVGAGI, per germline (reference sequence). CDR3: CASSYPGEGPDTEAFF. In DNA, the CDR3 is TGTGCCAGCAGTTACCCGGGGGAGGGCCCTGACACTGAAGCTTTCTTT.

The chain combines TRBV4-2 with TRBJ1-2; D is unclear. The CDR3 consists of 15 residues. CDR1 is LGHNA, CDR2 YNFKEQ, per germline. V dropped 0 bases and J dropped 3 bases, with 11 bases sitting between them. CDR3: CASSQEKQVHYGYTF. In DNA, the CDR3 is TGTGCCAGCAGCCAAGAAAAGCAGGTTCACTATGGCTACACCTTC.

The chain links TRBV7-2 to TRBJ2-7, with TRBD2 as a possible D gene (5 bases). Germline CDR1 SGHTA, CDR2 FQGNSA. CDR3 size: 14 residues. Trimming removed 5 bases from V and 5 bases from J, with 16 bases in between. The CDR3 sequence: CASSPRGSAHEQYF. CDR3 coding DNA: TGTGCCAGCAGCCCCAGAGGGTCTGCTCACGAGCAGTACTTC.

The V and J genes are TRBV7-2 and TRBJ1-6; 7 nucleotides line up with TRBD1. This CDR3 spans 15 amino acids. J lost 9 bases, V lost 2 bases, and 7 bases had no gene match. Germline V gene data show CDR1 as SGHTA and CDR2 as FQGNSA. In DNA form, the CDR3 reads TGTGCCAGCAGCTTACAGTCAGGGGGAGTTTCACCCCTCCACTTT. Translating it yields CASSLQSGGVSPLHF.